This T cell receptor beta chain stems from a study of cytotoxic CD8 clonotypes in ibrutinib-treated CLL. This table comes from immunoSEQ multiplex PCR, and its TCRdb copy is limited to in-frame clones, with some not included. Among hundreds of thousands of clones listed, around four fifths were seen once. The germline V and J ends were trimmed by 5 bases and 9 bases, with 20 bases remaining between them. Germline V lookup: CDR1 MNHEY, CDR2 SVGAGI. There are 15 residues in the CDR3. This clone was recorded a few times. The material sequenced was PBMCs, taken before ibrutinib treatment. This TCR came from a human donor with chronic lymphocytic leukemia. The chain links TRBV6-5 to TRBJ2-1; possibly TRBD1 or TRBD2 for D (5 bases each). CDR3 amino acids: CASSPGPGYIGEQFF. The CDR3 region has the DNA TGTGCCAGCAGTCCGGGACCGGGCTATATAGGTGAGCAGTTCTTC.